This record concerns one TCR beta chain sequence. Its antigen remains unidentified. The CDR3 is made up of 11 amino acids. The germline V and J ends were trimmed by 3 bases and 1 base, with 0 bases remaining between them. Germline-derived CDR1 and CDR2 are SGHTA and FQGNSA. This entry is derived from a study of T cell responses to AZD1222 COVID-19 vaccine. Method: immunoSEQ multiplex PCR; TCRdb's copy keeps in-frame clones and lacks some. The sample carries under 150,000 clones, 70% to 85% recorded once. Findings and limits, study-wide: Donors skewed white British and female; clonal diversity was possibly underestimated. Baseline seropositivity occurred in only six AZD1222 recipients.

The V and J genes are TRBV7-2 and TRBJ2-5; D not resolved. The receptor's source is an adult who received the AZD1222 COVID-19 vaccine. Sample: peripheral blood, taken 28 days after the second AZD1222 dose. The CDR3 DNA sequence: TGTGCCAGCAGCTTCCAAGAGACCCAGTACTTC. It is translated as CASSFQETQYF.